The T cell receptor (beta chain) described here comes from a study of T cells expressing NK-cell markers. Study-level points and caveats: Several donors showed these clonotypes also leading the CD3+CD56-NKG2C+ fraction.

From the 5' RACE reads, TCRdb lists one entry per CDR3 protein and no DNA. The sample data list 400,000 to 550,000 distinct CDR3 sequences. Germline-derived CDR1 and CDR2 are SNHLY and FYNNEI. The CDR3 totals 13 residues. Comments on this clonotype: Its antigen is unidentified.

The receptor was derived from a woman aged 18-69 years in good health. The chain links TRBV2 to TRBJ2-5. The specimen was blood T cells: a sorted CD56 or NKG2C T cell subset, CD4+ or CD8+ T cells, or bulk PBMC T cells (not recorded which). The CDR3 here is CASMKGPKETQYF.